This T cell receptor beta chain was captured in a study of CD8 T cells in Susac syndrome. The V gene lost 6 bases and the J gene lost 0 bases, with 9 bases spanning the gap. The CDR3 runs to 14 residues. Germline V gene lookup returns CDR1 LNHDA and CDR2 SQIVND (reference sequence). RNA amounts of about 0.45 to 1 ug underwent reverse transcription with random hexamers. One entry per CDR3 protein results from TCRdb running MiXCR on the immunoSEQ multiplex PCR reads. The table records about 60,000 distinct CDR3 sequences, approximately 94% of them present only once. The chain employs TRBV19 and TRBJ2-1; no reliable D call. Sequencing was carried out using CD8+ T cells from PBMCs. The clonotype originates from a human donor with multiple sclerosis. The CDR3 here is CASSLQSSYNEQFF. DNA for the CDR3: TGTGCCAGTAGCCTACAGAGCTCCTACAATGAGCAGTTCTTC.